The 17 T cell receptor beta chains given below trace back to one sample, sequenced in a study of T cell changes during pregnancy in multiple sclerosis. Clones were sequenced by immunoSEQ multiplex PCR, and TCRdb holds only the in-frame ones, with some missing. The table lists fewer than 45,000 clones, 85% to 90% of them singletons. Sequenced here: CD8+ T cells from peripheral blood mononuclear cells, sampled in the third trimester of pregnancy. These TCRs come from a female donor with multiple sclerosis, enrolled in a pregnancy study.

This clone was recorded once. CDR3 residues: CASSSPTEGTDTQYF. CDR3 nucleotide sequence: TGCGCCAGCAGCTCCCCTACGGAGGGCACAGATACGCAGTATTTT. The V and J genes are TRBV5-1 and TRBJ2-3, with D possibly matching TRBD2 (5 bases). V was clipped by 3 bases and J by 1 base, with 12 bases between them. This CDR3 comprises 15 residues. Germline V gene lookup returns CDR1 SGHRS and CDR2 YFSETQ. The variable domain in full, completed from reference TRBV5-1 and TRBJ2-3, reads KAGVTQTPRYLIKTRGQQVTLSCSPISGHRSVSWYQQTPGQGLQFLFEYFSETQRNKGNFPGRFSGRQFSNSRSEMNVSTLELGDSALYLCASSSPTEGTDTQYFGPGTRLTVL.

The chain links TRBV28 to TRBJ1-1; possibly TRBD1 for D (6 bases). The germline V gene has CDR1 MDHEN and CDR2 SYDVKM. The CDR3 consists of 14 residues. The V end lost 4 bases, the J end lost 2 bases, and 11 bases lay between the germline ends. Written as DNA, the CDR3 is TGTGCCAGCAGTTACAGGGACTACAACACTGAAGCTTTCTTT. This translates into CASSYRDYNTEAFF.

The chain links TRBV28 to TRBJ2-7, with D maybe TRBD1 (5 bases). The CDR3 runs to 14 residues. V gave up 3 bases and J gave up 5 bases, with 14 bases separating them. Germline values: CDR1 MDHEN, CDR2 SYDVKM. The CDR3 here is CASSFFGQGHEQYF. CDR3 bases: TGTGCCAGCAGTTTCTTTGGGCAGGGCCACGAGCAGTACTTC.

The gene calls are TRBV6-6 and TRBJ1-4; 10 bases are shared with TRBD1. The ends lost 5 bases at V and 6 bases at J; junction bases unmatched: 9. This CDR3 has 16 residues. Germline values: CDR1 MNHNY, CDR2 SVGAGI (reference sequence). CDR3 sequence: CASSRETGTGDEKLFF. In DNA form, the CDR3 reads TGTGCCAGCAGTCGCGAGACCGGGACAGGGGATGAAAAACTGTTTTTT.

The genes are TRBV5-4 and TRBJ2-5; 9 nucleotides agree with TRBD1. Germline loops: CDR1 SGHNT, CDR2 YYREEE (reference sequence). The junction had 2 bases not matched to a gene; V was cut back by 0 bases and J by 5 bases. The CDR3 extends over 14 amino acids. As DNA, the CDR3 is TGTGCCAGCAGCTTGGACAGGGGGCCGGAGACCCAGTACTTC. The encoded protein is CASSLDRGPETQYF.

The V and J genes are TRBV9 and TRBJ2-7; 10 bases map to TRBD2. This CDR3 region has 16 residues. V was pared by 4 bases and J by 4 bases, with 11 bases of the junction left unmatched. From germline, CDR1 is SGDLS and CDR2 YYNGEE. The CDR3, as DNA: TGTGCCAGCAGCCCAGGTGGTAGCGGGGGGCGATACGAGCAGTACTTC. Translated: CASSPGGSGGRYEQYF.

The chain links TRBV19 to TRBJ1-1; tentative D call: TRBD1 (6 bases). The V end was cut by 7 bases, the J end by 5 bases, with 17 bases between. Germline values: CDR1 LNHDA, CDR2 SQIVND (reference sequence). CDR3 size: 14 residues. CDR3 amino acids: CASNRLKTGTEAFF. The CDR3 region has the DNA TGTGCCAGTAACCGATTAAAAACAGGGACTGAAGCTTTCTTT.

This clone was observed once. The V call is TRBV7-2, the J call TRBJ1-1; the match to TRBD1 covers 8 bases. The CDR3 has 17 residues. CDR1 is SGHTA and CDR2 is FQGNSA in the germline V gene. Trimming took 0 bases from V and 0 from J; bases not matched to a gene: 6. The CDR3 loop reads CASSLAGTGYMNTEAFF. In DNA, the CDR3 is TGTGCCAGCAGCTTAGCTGGGACAGGTTACATGAACACTGAAGCTTTCTTT. The full variable domain, its missing parts supplied by reference TRBV7-2 and TRBJ1-1, is GAGVSQSPSNKVTEKGKDVELRCDPISGHTALYWYRQSLGQGLEFLIYFQGNSAPDKSGLPSDRFSAERTGGSVSTLTIQRTQQEDSAVYLCASSLAGTGYMNTEAFFGQGTRLTVV.

The chain has TRBV5-4 and TRBJ2-7; D might be TRBD1 (6 bases). The V end lost 0 bases, the J end lost 2 bases, and 12 bases lay between the germline ends. The CDR3 spans 15 residues. The germline CDR1 and CDR2 sequences are SGHNT and YYREEE (reference sequence). The CDR3 loop reads CASSLEAGEAYEQYF. The CDR3 nucleotides are TGTGCCAGCAGCTTGGAGGCAGGGGAAGCCTACGAGCAGTACTTC.

The chain links TRBV28 to TRBJ1-4, with D maybe TRBD1 (5 bases). There are 15 residues in the CDR3. Between the trimmed V and J ends, which lost 6 bases and 2 bases, there was a span of 13 bases. Germline V CDR1 and CDR2: MDHEN, SYDVKM. The CDR3 protein is CASSTPGLTNEKLFF. The CDR3, as DNA: TGTGCCAGCAGCACCCCAGGGCTGACTAATGAAAAACTGTTTTTT.

The rearrangement joins TRBV5-6 to TRBJ2-1, with D perhaps matching TRBD1 (5 bases). The CDR3 covers 16 residues. Germline V gene data show CDR1 as SGHDT and CDR2 as YYEEEE. V was clipped by 0 bases and J by 2 bases, with 12 bases between them. CDR3 protein: CASSLAVAGPYNEQFF. The CDR3 coding sequence is TGTGCCAGCAGCTTGGCCGTAGCAGGGCCCTACAATGAGCAGTTCTTC.

This chain uses TRBV5-1 with TRBJ2-1; the match to TRBD2 covers 10 bases. The CDR3 contains 19 residues. In germline, CDR1 is SGHRS, CDR2 YFSETQ. V lost 0 bases, J lost 0 bases, and 9 bases stayed unmatched. The chain's CDR3 is CASSLAVAGGLSSYNEQFF. The CDR3 DNA follows: TGCGCCAGCAGCTTGGCCGTAGCGGGGGGCCTTAGCTCCTACAATGAGCAGTTCTTC.

This clone was recorded only once. The V gene is TRBV5-6, the J gene TRBJ1-1; 10 nucleotides match TRBD1. CDR3 size: 16 residues. Per germline, CDR1 SGHDT and CDR2 YYEEEE. V lost 3 bases to trimming and J lost 3 bases; unmatched junction nucleotides: 8. The CDR3 region has the DNA TGTGCCAGCAGCTCGGGACAGGGGTGGATGGACACTGAAGCTTTCTTT. It encodes CASSSGQGWMDTEAFF.

This sequence joins TRBV5-4 and TRBJ1-3, with 7 positions matching TRBD1. CDR3 length: 15 residues. The germline V gene encodes CDR1 SGHNT and CDR2 YYREEE (reference sequence). V shed 5 bases, J shed 0 bases, and the junction held 5 bases outside the gene matches. Written as DNA, the CDR3 is TGTGCCAGCAGGGCCGACAGGGCCTCTGGAAACACCATATATTTT. Amino acid sequence: CASRADRASGNTIYF. Together with reference TRBV5-4 and TRBJ1-3, the CDR3 gives the full variable domain: ETGVTQSPTHLIKTRGQQVTLRCSSQSGHNTVSWYQQALGQGPQFIFQYYREEENGRGNFPPRFSGLQFPNYSSELNVNALELDDSALYLCASRADRASGNTIYFGEGSWLTVV.

V gene TRBV27 combines with J gene TRBJ1-4; 7 nucleotides align to TRBD1. V was clipped by 5 bases and J by 8 bases; unmatched bases: 11. CDR3 size: 15 residues. Germline V CDR1 and CDR2: MNHEY, SMNVEV (reference sequence). This CDR3 is CASSPNTGVQEKLFF. CDR3 in DNA: TGTGCCAGCAGTCCGAATACAGGGGTACAGGAAAAACTGTTTTTT.

V and J are TRBV15 and TRBJ2-5; 7 bases fit TRBD1. This CDR3 is 16 amino acids long. With 0 bases clipped from V and 0 bases from J, the junction kept 4 bases outside the gene matches. The germline V gene has CDR1 LNHNV and CDR2 YYDKDF (reference sequence). The CDR3 sequence is CATSREGGPYQETQYF. CDR3 DNA sequence: TGTGCCACCAGCAGAGAAGGGGGCCCGTACCAAGAGACCCAGTACTTC.

The V call is TRBV28, the J call TRBJ2-1; 11 bases fit TRBD2. The CDR3 runs to 16 residues. Looked up from germline, CDR1 is MDHEN and CDR2 is SYDVKM. The trim removed 1 base at V and 5 bases at J, leaving 4 bases unmatched. The CDR3 loop reads CASSLFGTSGNNEQFF. CDR3 nucleotides: TGTGCCAGCAGTTTATTCGGGACTAGCGGAAACAATGAGCAGTTCTTC.